This TCR beta chain was sequenced for a study of CD8 T cells in Susac syndrome. Regarding the study as a whole: As the study acknowledged, the number of individuals in its TCR sequencing and HLA analysis was relatively small.

Roughly 0.45 to 1 ug RNA was reverse transcribed with random hexamers. The authors amplified TCR beta CDR3 across 54 Vbeta and 13 Jbeta using immunoSEQ multiplex PCR. TCRdb fed the immunoSEQ multiplex PCR reads into MiXCR, producing one record per CDR3 protein. This sample has about 440,000 distinct CDR3 sequences, with approximately 85% found just once. On this clonotype: Antigen: not known.

CD8+ and CD4+ blood T cells underwent TCR beta sequencing. The CD8+ and CD4+ T cells were negatively isolated, with the TEMRA cells enriched by FACS. With 5 bases clipped from V and 5 bases from J, the junction kept 9 bases outside the gene matches. Germline V lookup: CDR1 SEHNR, CDR2 FQNEAQ (reference sequence). This CDR3 region has 15 residues. The chain employs TRBV7-9 and TRBJ2-7, with TRBD1 matching over 10 bases. The source material was CD8+ T cells from PBMCs. This TCR came from a human donor with multiple sclerosis. Here the CDR3 reads CASSKPTGGIDEQYF. The DNA of the CDR3 is TGTGCCAGCAGCAAGCCGACAGGGGGCATCGACGAGCAGTACTTC.